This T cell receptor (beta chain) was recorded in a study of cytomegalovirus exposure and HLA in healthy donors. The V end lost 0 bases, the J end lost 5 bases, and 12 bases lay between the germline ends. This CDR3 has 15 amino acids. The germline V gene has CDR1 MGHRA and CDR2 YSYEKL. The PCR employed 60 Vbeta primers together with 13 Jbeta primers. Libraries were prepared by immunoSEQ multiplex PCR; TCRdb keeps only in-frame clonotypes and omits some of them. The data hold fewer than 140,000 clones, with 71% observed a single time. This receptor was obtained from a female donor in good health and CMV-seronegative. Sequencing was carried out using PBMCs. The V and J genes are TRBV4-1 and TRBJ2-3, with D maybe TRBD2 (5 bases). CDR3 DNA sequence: TGCGCCAGCAGCCAAGAACTAGTCGAGGGAGATACGCAGTATTTT. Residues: CASSQELVEGDTQYF.